A single sample is the source of the 32 T cell receptor beta chains below, sequenced in a study of post-analysis software for immune sequencing data. Study findings and constraints: There were a few TRBV segments more frequent in patients than controls, and TRBV5-6, TRBV5-1 and TRBV20-1 were among them.

The antigens these receptors bind are not known. Presence of unique molecular identifiers characterized the TCR beta cDNA libraries. Each CDR3 protein is one row after TCRdb ran MiXCR on the PCR reads. This sample yields hundreds of thousands of distinct CDR3 sequences, of which roughly three fifths are seen a single time; approximately 10% belongs to the top ten. Source material: blood. These receptors originate from a girl aged 2 to 10 with multiple sclerosis.

For the CDR3, the DNA is TGCAGTGCTAGTGAAGGCCCGGATGAAGCTTTCTTT. Amino acid sequence: CSASEGPDEAFF. V is TRBV20-1 and J is TRBJ1-1; D is uncertain. CDR1 and CDR2 from the germline V gene are DFQATT and SNEGSKA (reference sequence). The CDR3 is 12 residues long. With 3 bases removed from V and 7 bases from J, the gap between germline ends came to 12 bases.

This clonotype was detected only once. This chain joins TRBV27 and TRBJ2-1; the match to TRBD1 covers 8 bases. Germline V gives CDR1 MNHEY, CDR2 SMNVEV (reference sequence). The CDR3 is made up of 13 amino acids. V trimming: 10 bases; J trimming: 3 bases; junction bases outside the gene matches: 5. The CDR3: CATGQGSYNEQFF. Here the CDR3 DNA reads TGTGCCACAGGACAGGGTAGCTACAATGAGCAGTTCTTC.

This clonotype came up a few times. The genes are TRBV20-1 and TRBJ2-1; no definite D call. The germline V gene encodes CDR1 DFQATT and CDR2 SNEGSKA (reference sequence). V shed 4 bases and J shed 5 bases, with 15 bases lying between them. CDR3 length equals 14 residues. In nucleotides, the CDR3 is TGCAGTGCTAAAGGAGTGGCAGGCCACAATGAGCAGTTCTTC. Its translation is CSAKGVAGHNEQFF.

The rearrangement uses TRBV29-1 and TRBJ1-2; maybe TRBD1 (5 bases). In germline, CDR1 is SQVTM, CDR2 ANQGSEA. The CDR3 extends over 12 amino acids. Deletions cut 4 bases from V and 6 bases from J, with 12 bases between. The CDR3 sequence is CSVVPGTHGYTF. DNA for the CDR3: TGCAGCGTTGTGCCCGGGACCCATGGCTACACCTTC.

Remarks on this clonotype: It is likely a read error, because the conserved phenylalanine at the end of the CDR3 is missing. The rearrangement uses TRBV27 and TRBJ2-1; the D gene is possibly TRBD2 (6 bases). The CDR3 loop spans 13 amino acids. V lost 6 bases and J 10 bases, leaving 16 bases between the germline ends. Germline CDR1 is MNHEY and CDR2 is SMNVEV (reference sequence). The CDR3 protein is CASSFTAAGEQFL. The CDR3 DNA reads as TGTGCCAGCAGCTTTACAGCCGCGGGGGAGCAGTTCTTG.

The rearrangement joins TRBV9 to TRBJ2-3, with D perhaps TRBD2 (5 bases). V was cut by 0 bases and J by 4 bases, with 15 bases left in between. In germline, CDR1 is SGDLS, CDR2 YYNGEE. The CDR3 has 16 residues. The CDR3 here is CASSVEVGDWSDTQYF. In DNA form, the CDR3 reads TGTGCCAGCAGCGTAGAGGTGGGAGATTGGTCAGATACGCAGTATTTT.

This chain links TRBV7-2 with TRBJ2-5; D might be TRBD1 (6 bases). The CDR3 length is 15 residues. The germline CDR1 and CDR2 sequences are SGHTA and FQGNSA. V was shortened by 5 bases and J by 5 bases, with 18 bases between the two germline ends. The CDR3 loop reads CASSIGQFQRETQYF. CDR3 in DNA: TGTGCCAGCAGCATAGGACAGTTTCAGAGGGAGACCCAGTACTTC.

CDR3 bases: TGTGCCAGCAGTGACTCGAATCGAGGGAGGGCCACAACAGATACGCAGTATTTT. The encoded protein is CASSDSNRGRATTDTQYF. This chain connects TRBV6-4 to TRBJ2-3; 7 positions agree with TRBD2. The junction had 12 bases not matched to a gene; V was cut back by 0 bases and J by 3 bases. The CDR3 spans 18 residues. Germline V gene sequence: CDR1 MRHNA, CDR2 SNTAGT.

V gene TRBV29-1 combines with J gene TRBJ2-1; 8 nucleotides agree with TRBD1. The CDR3 runs to 15 residues. Germline V gene sequence: CDR1 SQVTM, CDR2 ANQGSEA. V lost 6 bases, J lost 2 bases, and 9 bases stayed unmatched. CDR3 sequence reads: CSVPRTGSPYNEQFF. The DNA of the CDR3 is TGCAGCGTCCCTCGGACAGGGAGCCCCTACAATGAGCAGTTCTTC.

This rearrangement joins TRBV13 to TRBJ1-2; 10 nucleotides line up with TRBD1. V shed 5 bases and J 8 bases; nucleotides not matched to a gene: 17. The CDR3 contains 17 residues. Germline CDR1 reads PRHDT; CDR2 reads FYEKMQ (reference sequence). CDR3 nucleotide sequence: TGTGCCAGCAGCCCCTCCGGGACAGGGGCCCTATTCTGGGGCTACACCTTC. Translation gives CASSPSGTGALFWGYTF. Variable domain in full (rest from reference TRBV13 and TRBJ1-2): AAGVIQSPRHLIKEKRETATLKCYPIPRHDTVYWYQQGPGQDPQFLISFYEKMQSDKGSIPDRFSAQQFSDYHSELNMSSLELGDSALYFCASSPSGTGALFWGYTFGSGTRLTVV.

V usage is TRBV6-6 and J usage is TRBJ1-6; 7 bases are a match to TRBD1. CDR1 and CDR2 (germline): MNHNY, SVGAGI (reference sequence). The CDR3 consists of 14 residues. V lost 0 bases and J lost 7; bases outside the gene matches: 0. The CDR3 DNA reads TGTGCCAGCAGTTACTCAGGGGGCAATTCACCCCTCCACTTT. Its translation: CASSYSGGNSPLHF.

This chain joins TRBV20-1 and TRBJ2-1; no firm D call. Germline loops: CDR1 DFQATT, CDR2 SNEGSKA (reference sequence). The CDR3 is 15 amino acids. V shed 5 bases and J shed 5 bases, with 19 bases lying between them. CDR3 loop: CSAPGNNRPDNEQFF. The CDR3 bases are TGCAGTGCTCCTGGGAACAATCGGCCGGACAATGAGCAGTTCTTC.

V and J are TRBV7-2 and TRBJ2-5; 11 bases map to TRBD2. The CDR3 contains 16 residues. V lost 5 bases, J lost 5 bases, and 10 bases stayed unmatched. Germline CDR1 SGHTA, CDR2 FQGNSA. The CDR3 region has the DNA TGTGCCAGCAGCCCCCTGGGTAGCGGGGGGGTCGAGACCCAGTACTTC. Encoded protein: CASSPLGSGGVETQYF.

This clonotype has a handful of counts. The V call is TRBV7-9, the J call TRBJ1-2; the D gene is possibly TRBD1 (5 bases). Germline CDR1 SEHNR, CDR2 FQNEAQ (reference sequence). This CDR3 is 14 amino acids long. V was trimmed by 1 base and J by 2 bases, leaving 8 bases between them. The CDR3 DNA reads as TGTGCCAGCAGCTTAGATGAGGGGAACTATGGCTACACCTTC. Amino acid sequence: CASSLDEGNYGYTF.

The chain combines TRBV7-3 with TRBJ2-1; 10 bases match TRBD1. V trimming: 0 bases; J trimming: 2 bases; junction bases outside the gene matches: 25. CDR1 and CDR2 from the germline V gene are SGHTA and FQGTGA. The CDR3 extends over 24 amino acids. The CDR3 reads CASSLTSRGDRDRGWVLAYNEQFF. In nucleotides, the CDR3 is TGTGCCAGCAGCTTAACAAGTCGCGGGGACCGGGACAGGGGTTGGGTTTTAGCCTACAATGAGCAGTTCTTC. Using reference TRBV7-3 and TRBJ2-1 for the parts outside the CDR3, the full variable domain is GAGVSQTPSNKVTEKGKYVELRCDPISGHTALYWYRQSLGQGPEFLIYFQGTGAADDSGLPNDRFFAVRPEGSVSTLKIQRTERGDSAVYLCASSLTSRGDRDRGWVLAYNEQFFGPGTRLTVL.

Only a few counts were recorded for this clonotype. DNA for the CDR3: TGTGCCAGCAGACAGGGGAGCTCCTACGAGCAGTACTTC. Its translation: CASRQGSSYEQYF. The chain employs TRBV5-5 and TRBJ2-7; TRBD1 agrees at 7 bases. This CDR3 has 13 amino acids. The ends lost 5 bases at V and 0 bases at J; junction bases unmatched: 2. CDR1 and CDR2 (germline): SGHKS, YYEKEE (reference sequence).

The chain has TRBV12-3 or TRBV12-4 and TRBJ2-5; D ambiguous. V was pared by 6 bases and J by 1 base, with 18 bases between. The CDR3 covers 16 residues. The CDR3 spells CASSPHASLAQETQYF. CDR3 bases: TGTGCCAGCAGCCCACACGCCTCGTTGGCCCAAGAGACCCAGTACTTC.

The chain joins TRBV6-5 to TRBJ1-4; possible D gene TRBD1, 5 bases. From germline, CDR1 is MNHEY and CDR2 SVGAGI. The CDR3 runs 14 residues. Deletions cut 2 bases from V and 5 bases from J, with 9 bases between. In nucleotides, the CDR3 is TGTGCCAGCAGTTACGTGCCAGGGAATGAAAAACTGTTTTTT. Translated: CASSYVPGNEKLFF.

The CDR3 reads CASSEGTWEAADTQYF. The CDR3 DNA is TGTGCCAGCAGTGAAGGGACGTGGGAGGCGGCAGATACGCAGTATTTT. The rearrangement joins TRBV2 to TRBJ2-3, with TRBD2 as a possible D gene (6 bases). Deletions cut 1 base from V and 4 bases from J, with 15 bases between. There are 16 residues in the CDR3. CDR1 is SNHLY, CDR2 FYNNEI, per germline.

This clonotype was counted once. Sequence at one end of the junction differs from germline and may be a read error. The chain employs TRBV6-6 and TRBJ2-5, with 10 bases identical to TRBD1. Germline V lookup: CDR1 MNHNY, CDR2 SVGAGI (reference sequence). The length of the CDR3 is 14 residues. The CDR3 region has the DNA TGTGCCAGCAGTAACCGGGACAGGGGAAAGACCCGGTACTTC. Translating it yields CASSNRDRGKTRYF.

This chain joins TRBV3-1 and TRBJ2-1, with unresolved D. The CDR3 is 14 residues long. CDR1 is LGHDT, CDR2 YNNKEL, per germline (reference sequence). Trimming cost V 1 base and J 8 bases, with 12 bases left between them. This CDR3 reads CASSQVARVDEQFF. The CDR3 DNA reads as TGTGCCAGCAGCCAAGTTGCTAGAGTTGATGAGCAGTTCTTC.

This chain joins TRBV2 and TRBJ2-3; a possible D gene is TRBD1 (6 bases). Trimming left V 4 bases short and J 9 bases short, with 20 bases between. The CDR3 extends over 15 amino acids. Germline CDR1 is SNHLY and CDR2 is FYNNEI. Here the CDR3 DNA reads TGTGCCAGCAGTGGGACAGTAAGAGATAGAGGCACGCAGTATTTT. As protein: CASSGTVRDRGTQYF.

This rearrangement joins TRBV20-1 to TRBJ2-3; tentatively, D is TRBD1 or TRBD2 (6 bases each). The V end lost 3 bases, the J end lost 4 bases, and 17 bases lay between the germline ends. The length of the CDR3 is 15 residues. Germline V gene lookup returns CDR1 DFQATT and CDR2 SNEGSKA (reference sequence). The CDR3 protein is CSASDMGGEPDTQYF. The CDR3, as DNA: TGCAGTGCTAGTGATATGGGGGGCGAGCCAGATACGCAGTATTTT.

V gene TRBV6-5 combines with J gene TRBJ1-2; possible D gene TRBD1, 6 bases. V was trimmed by 1 base and J by 7 bases, leaving 13 bases between them. The CDR3 consists of 14 residues. Germline CDR1 MNHEY, CDR2 SVGAGI. The CDR3 loop is CASSYLLQGGGYTF. The CDR3 nucleotides read TGTGCCAGCAGTTACTTGCTACAGGGAGGTGGCTACACCTTC.

The rearrangement links TRBV20-1 to TRBJ2-4; D is undetermined. The end of the DNA fits TRBJ2-5 better, so the J call may be wrong. Germline V CDR1 and CDR2: DFQATT, SNEGSKA (reference sequence). The CDR3 has 13 residues. DNA for the CDR3: TGCAGTGCTAGACCCCCAGCTCGAGAGACCCAGTACTTC. Protein product: CSARPPARETQYF.

The table lists this clonotype with a count of one. The chain has TRBV12-3 or TRBV12-4 and TRBJ2-5, with 7 bases identical to TRBD2. The end of the DNA is better explained by TRBJ2-7, so the J call may be wrong. The CDR3 totals 16 residues. CDR3: CASGRISGLQPYEQYF. CDR3 sequence (DNA): TGTGCCAGCGGCCGTATATCGGGACTACAACCCTACGAGCAGTACTTC.

The chain employs TRBV12-3 or TRBV12-4 and TRBJ2-7; 7 positions match TRBD1. CDR3 length: 15 amino acids. V lost 3 bases and J lost 2; bases outside the gene matches: 7. In nucleotides, the CDR3 is TGTGCCAGCAGTTTTGGGGGACAGTTCCCCTACGAGCAGTACTTC. Translated, it gives CASSFGGQFPYEQYF.

The chain carries TRBV20-1 and TRBJ2-1; 12 positions agree with TRBD2. CDR3 length equals 14 residues. The trim removed 5 bases at V and 7 bases at J, leaving 6 bases unmatched. Germline CDR1 reads DFQATT; CDR2 reads SNEGSKA (reference sequence). The CDR3 DNA is TGCAGTGCTCCGGTGACTAGCGGGGGTAATGAGCAGTTCTTC. Translated, it gives CSAPVTSGGNEQFF.

The J gene is TRBJ1-2, the V gene TRBV20-1; TRBD1 matches 7 bases. The CDR3 extends over 13 amino acids. The J segment lost 2 bases and the V segment lost 6 bases, leaving 6 bases of the junction unmatched. Germline CDR1 DFQATT, CDR2 SNEGSKA (reference sequence). In nucleotides, the CDR3 is TGCAGTGCCACGACAGGGCTCAACTATGGCTACACCTTC. Its translation: CSATTGLNYGYTF.

The rearrangement joins TRBV10-3 to TRBJ1-2; 7 nucleotides line up with TRBD1. CDR1 is ENHRY and CDR2 is SYGVKD in the germline V gene. This CDR3 has 13 amino acids. V lost 6 bases to trimming and J lost 5 bases; unmatched junction nucleotides: 6. CDR3 region: CAIRARDRYGYTF. DNA for the CDR3: TGTGCCATCAGGGCCCGGGACAGATATGGCTACACCTTC.

This clonotype was seen only a few times. This sequence joins TRBV10-3 and TRBJ2-5; D possibly matches TRBD1 or TRBD2 (5 bases each). The CDR3 extends over 14 amino acids. The germline V and J ends were trimmed by 2 bases and 4 bases, with 11 bases remaining between them. CDR1 ENHRY and CDR2 SYGVKD come from the germline V gene. The CDR3 DNA reads TGTGCCATCAGTGAGAGCCCGGGGCGAGAGACCCAGTACTTC. Protein product: CAISESPGRETQYF.

This chain connects TRBV12-3 or TRBV12-4 to TRBJ2-1, with D possibly matching TRBD2 (6 bases). The CDR3 extends over 16 amino acids. Trimming took off 4 bases at V and 7 bases at J, with 20 bases between the two ends. The CDR3 reads CASSSDPGGVGNEQFF. CDR3 DNA: TGTGCCAGCAGTTCCGACCCCGGGGGAGTGGGGAATGAGCAGTTCTTC.